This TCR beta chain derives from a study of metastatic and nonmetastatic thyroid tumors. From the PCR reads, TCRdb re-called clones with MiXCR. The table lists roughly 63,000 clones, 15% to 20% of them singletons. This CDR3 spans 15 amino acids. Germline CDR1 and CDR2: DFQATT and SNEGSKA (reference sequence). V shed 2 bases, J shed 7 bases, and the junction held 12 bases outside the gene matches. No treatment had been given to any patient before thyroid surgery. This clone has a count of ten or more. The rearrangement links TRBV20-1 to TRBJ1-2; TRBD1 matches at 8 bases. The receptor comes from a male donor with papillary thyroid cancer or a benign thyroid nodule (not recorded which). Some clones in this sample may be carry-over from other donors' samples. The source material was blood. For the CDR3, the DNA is TGCAGTGCTAGAACTACTGACAGGGGACCCCTTGGCTACACCTTC. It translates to CSARTTDRGPLGYTF.